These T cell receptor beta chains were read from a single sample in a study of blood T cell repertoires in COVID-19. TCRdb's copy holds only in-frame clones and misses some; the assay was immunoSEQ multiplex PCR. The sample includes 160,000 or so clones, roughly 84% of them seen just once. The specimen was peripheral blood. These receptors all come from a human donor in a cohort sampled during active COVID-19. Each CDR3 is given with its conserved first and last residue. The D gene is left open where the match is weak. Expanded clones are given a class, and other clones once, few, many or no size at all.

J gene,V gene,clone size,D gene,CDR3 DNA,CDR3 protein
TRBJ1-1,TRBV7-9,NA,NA,TGTGCCAGCAGCTTTTTGACAGACAACACTGAAGCTTTCTTT,CASSFLTDNTEAFF
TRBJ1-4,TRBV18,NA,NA,TGTGCCAGCTCCCGACAGGAGGAAAAACTGTTTTTT,CASSRQEEKLFF
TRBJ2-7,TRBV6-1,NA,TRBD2,TGTGCCAGCAGTGACATAGGAACTAGCGGGACCTACGAGCAGTACTTC,CASSDIGTSGTYEQYF
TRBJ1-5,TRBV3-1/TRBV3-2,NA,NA,TGTGCCAGCAGCTATAATAGCAATCAGCCCCAGCATTTT,CASSYNSNQPQHF
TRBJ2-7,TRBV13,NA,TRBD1,TGTGCCAGCAGCTCCCCGACAGGGGGTATCTCCTACGAGCAGTACTTC,CASSSPTGGISYEQYF
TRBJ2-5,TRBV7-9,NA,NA,TGTGCCAGCAGCTTAGCTCTTGGTAGCTCCCAAGAGACCCAGTACTTC,CASSLALGSSQETQYF
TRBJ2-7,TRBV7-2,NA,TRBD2,TGTGCCAGCAGCTTAGTAACTAGCGGAGACTACGAGCAGTACTTC,CASSLVTSGDYEQYF
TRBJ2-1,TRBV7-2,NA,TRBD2,TGTGCCAGCAGACCGACCGGGACTAGAAGAGTTGAGCAGTTCTTC,CASRPTGTRRVEQFF
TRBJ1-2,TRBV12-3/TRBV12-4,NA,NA,TGTGCCAGCAGGTTCGGGGGGAACTATGGCTACACCTTC,CASRFGGNYGYTF
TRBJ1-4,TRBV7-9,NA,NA,TGTGCCAGCAGCGATCCGGGGGGTAATGAAAAACTGTTTTTT,CASSDPGGNEKLFF
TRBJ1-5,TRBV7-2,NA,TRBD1,TGTGCCAGCAGCCCGACAGGGGATTATAGCAATCAGCCCCAGCATTTT,CASSPTGDYSNQPQHF
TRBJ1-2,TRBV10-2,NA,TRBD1,TGCGCCAGCAGTGAGGGACAGGGCTTAGACTATGGCTACACCTTC,CASSEGQGLDYGYTF
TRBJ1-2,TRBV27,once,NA,TGTGCCAGCAGTTCCCTTTTACAGGGTCATGGCTACACCTTC,CASSSLLQGHGYTF
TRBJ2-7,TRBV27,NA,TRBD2,TGTGCCAGCAGTTTGAGCTACCGACTAGCGGGAGGAACGAACTCCTACGAGCAGTACTTC,CASSLSYRLAGGTNSYEQYF
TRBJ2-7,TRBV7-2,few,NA,TGTGCCAGCAGCCAAAGGAGCTCCTACGAGCAGTACTTC,CASSQRSSYEQYF
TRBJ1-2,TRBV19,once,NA,TGTGCCAGTAGTCAGGGCAGGGGCGGTGGCTACACCTTC,CASSQGRGGGYTF
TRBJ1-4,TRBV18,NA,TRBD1,TGTGCCAGCTCACGACAGGGAAGGGATGAAAAACTGTTTTTT,CASSRQGRDEKLFF
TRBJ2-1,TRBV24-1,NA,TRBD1,TGTGCCACCAGTGATTTAACCGGGACAGGGAGATACAATGAGCAGTTCTTC,CATSDLTGTGRYNEQFF
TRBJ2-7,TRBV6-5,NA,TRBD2,TGTGCCAGCACCAGACTAGCGGGAGAGTACGAGCAGTACTTC,CASTRLAGEYEQYF
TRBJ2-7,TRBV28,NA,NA,TGTGCCAGCAGTTTGGGCAGAAACGAGCAGTACTTC,CASSLGRNEQYF
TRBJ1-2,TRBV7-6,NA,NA,TGTGCCAGCAGCTTAGGGCGGGGTAACTATGGCTACACCTTC,CASSLGRGNYGYTF
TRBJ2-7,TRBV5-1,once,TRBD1,TGCGCCAGCAGCTTGGAGGGGGCGAGGTACGAGCAGTACTTC,CASSLEGARYEQYF
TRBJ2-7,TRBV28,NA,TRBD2,TGTGCCAGCAGTGGCCGGGACTATTGGTACGAGCAGTACTTC,CASSGRDYWYEQYF
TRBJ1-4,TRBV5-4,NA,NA,TGTGCCAGCACCAAGGACAGAGAAAAACTGTTTTTT,CASTKDREKLFF
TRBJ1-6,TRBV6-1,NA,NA,TGTGCCAGCAGTGAACTTAGCTCCTATAATTCACCCCTCCACTTT,CASSELSSYNSPLHF
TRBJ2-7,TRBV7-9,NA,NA,TGTGCCAGCAGCCCGTCAGGGGTCGAGCAGTACTTC,CASSPSGVEQYF
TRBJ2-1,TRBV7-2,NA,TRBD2,TGTGCCAGCAGCTTAGCTGCGGGGGGGTACTACAATGAGCAGTTCTTC,CASSLAAGGYYNEQFF
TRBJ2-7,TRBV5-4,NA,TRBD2,TGTGCCAGCAGCTTGGCACTAGCGGGCTACGAGCAGTACTTC,CASSLALAGYEQYF
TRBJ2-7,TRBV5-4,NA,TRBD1,TGTGCCAGCAGTACCGGGACAGGGGTCAACGAGCAGTACTTC,CASSTGTGVNEQYF
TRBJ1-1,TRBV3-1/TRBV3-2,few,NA,TGTGCCAGCGGGCCAGGGGAAAAAGCTTTCTTT,CASGPGEKAFF
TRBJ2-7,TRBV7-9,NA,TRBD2,TGTGCCAGCAGCCCTAGCGGGAGAGGGCCATCCTACGAGCAGTACTTC,CASSPSGRGPSYEQYF
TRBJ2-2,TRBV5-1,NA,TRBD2,TGCGCCAGCAGCTTGGCCGCGCGGGGGGCGAGCACCGGGGAGCTGTTTTTT,CASSLAARGASTGELFF
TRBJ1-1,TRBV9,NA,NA,TGTGCCAGCAGCCCCGATTGGGGCCGGAACACTGAAGCTTTCTTT,CASSPDWGRNTEAFF
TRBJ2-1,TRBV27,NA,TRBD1,TGTGCCAGCAGCAGCACAGGGGGCCATGAGCAGTTCTTC,CASSSTGGHEQFF
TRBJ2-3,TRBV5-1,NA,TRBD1,TGCGCCAGCAGCTTCGGACAGGCCACTGTAAGGGATACGCAGTATTTT,CASSFGQATVRDTQYF
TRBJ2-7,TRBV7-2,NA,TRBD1,TGTGCCAGCAGCTCCACTCGGCCGGGACAGGGGGTCTGGGAGCAGTACTTC,CASSSTRPGQGVWEQYF
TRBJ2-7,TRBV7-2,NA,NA,TGTGCCAGCAGCTTAACAGGGTACGAGCAGTACTTC,CASSLTGYEQYF
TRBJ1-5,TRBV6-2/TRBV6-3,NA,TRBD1,TGTGCCAGCAGTTACTTCGACAGGGGTCAGCCCCAGCATTTT,CASSYFDRGQPQHF
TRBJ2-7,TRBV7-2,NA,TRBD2,TGTGCCAGCAGCCGCAACCAGGGAGGGTACGAGCAGTACTTC,CASSRNQGGYEQYF
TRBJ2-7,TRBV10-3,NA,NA,TGTGCCCCCGGCGCGGGCCAACCCTACGAGCAGTACTTC,CAPGAGQPYEQYF
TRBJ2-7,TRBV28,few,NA,TGTGCCAGCAGTTTACAGTCCTACGAGCAGTACTTC,CASSLQSYEQYF
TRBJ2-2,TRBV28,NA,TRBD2,TGTGCCAGCAGCCTTTTACTAGCGGGAGACACCGGGGAGCTGTTTTTT,CASSLLLAGDTGELFF
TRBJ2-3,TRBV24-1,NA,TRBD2,TGTGCCACCAGTGATTTTGGGCGGGAGGGCACAGATACGCAGTATTTT,CATSDFGREGTDTQYF
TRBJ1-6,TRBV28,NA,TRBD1,TGTGCCAGCAGTTCATCCGGGACAGCAAACTTTAAGAGCTCCTATAATTCACCCCTCCACTTT,CASSSSGTANFKSSYNSPLHF
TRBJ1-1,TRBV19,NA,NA,TGTGCCAGCACCGACTGGCGGGGACGGAACACTGAAGCTTTCTTT,CASTDWRGRNTEAFF
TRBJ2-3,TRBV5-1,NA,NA,TGCGCCAGCAGCTTGAGGGGGAGCACAGATACGCAGTATTTT,CASSLRGSTDTQYF
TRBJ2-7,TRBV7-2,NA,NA,TGTGCCAGCAGACCCCTAGGAGGCAACGAGCAGTACTTC,CASRPLGGNEQYF
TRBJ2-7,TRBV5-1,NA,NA,TGCGCCAGCAGCTTGGGGCAGGGCTCCTACGAGCAGTACTTC,CASSLGQGSYEQYF
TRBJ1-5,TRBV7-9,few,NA,TGTGCCAGCAGCTTTTCGGGGATCGGTGCCCAGCATTTT,CASSFSGIGAQHF
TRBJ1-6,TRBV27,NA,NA,TGTGCCAGCAGTTTCCCGAATTCACCCCTCCACTTT,CASSFPNSPLHF
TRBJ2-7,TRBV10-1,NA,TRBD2,TGCGCCAGCAGTAGCGGGAGTCGGTACGAGCAGTACTTC,CASSSGSRYEQYF
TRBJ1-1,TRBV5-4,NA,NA,TGTGCCAGCAGCCAGGACAGACCCAGGGAAGCTTTCTTT,CASSQDRPREAFF
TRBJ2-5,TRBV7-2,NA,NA,TGTGCCAGCAGCTTAGAGGGGGGGCGGGACCAAGAGACCCAGTACTTC,CASSLEGGRDQETQYF